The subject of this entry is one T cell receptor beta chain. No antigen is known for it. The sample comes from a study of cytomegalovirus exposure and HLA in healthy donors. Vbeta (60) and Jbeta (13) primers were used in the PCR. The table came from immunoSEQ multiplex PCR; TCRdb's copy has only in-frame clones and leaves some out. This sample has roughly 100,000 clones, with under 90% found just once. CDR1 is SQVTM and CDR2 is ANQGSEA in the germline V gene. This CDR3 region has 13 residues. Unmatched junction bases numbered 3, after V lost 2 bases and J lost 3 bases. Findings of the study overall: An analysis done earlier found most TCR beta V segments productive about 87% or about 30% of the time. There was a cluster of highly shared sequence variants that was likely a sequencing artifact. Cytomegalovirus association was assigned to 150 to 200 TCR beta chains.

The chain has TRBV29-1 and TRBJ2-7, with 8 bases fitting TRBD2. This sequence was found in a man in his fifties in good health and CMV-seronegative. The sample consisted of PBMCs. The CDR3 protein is CSVEREGGYEQYF. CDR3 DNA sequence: TGCAGCGTTGAACGGGAGGGGGGCTACGAGCAGTACTTC.